This TCR beta chain is drawn from a study of T cell repertoires in cytomegalovirus infection (dated by TCRdb to between 2017 and 2020). With regard to the full study: Donor HLA type was relevant to the analysis, as public TCR beta signatures indicated carriage of CMV infection together with the matching HLA type. Broader findings and caveats from the paper: Carriers of CMV infection plus the relevant HLA type were discriminated by the cumulative frequency of public TCR beta family members in the study cohort and in an independent roughly 400-donor cohort. In the ex vivo response, HLA-C-restricted CMV-specific TCR beta clonotypes were dominant, and in two of eight donors the single most frequent clonotype came from this HLA-C-restricted group.

Instrument on record: Illumina HiSeq 1500. TCRdb handled the public reads itself, with Q25 trimming in fastp and clone calling in MiXCR, and kept productive beta chains. Each CDR3 protein appears once, grouped with its most common genes and DNA. Within this sample are about 600,000 distinct CDR3 sequences, with 24% of them counted one time only. The ten largest clones capture around 8% of the sample. The germline V gene supplies CDR1 MGHDK and CDR2 SYGVNS. Taken from cysteine to phenylalanine, the CDR3 has 14 residues. Kept here is only the CDR3 DNA, which spans 42 bases and is read in frame from base 1. Clipping removes 8 bases from V and 3 bases from J, with 3 as the unmatched junction base count. A remark on this clonotype: Which antigen it targets is not known. One base away there is no much larger clone; base qualities are not given.

The receptor comes from a human donor in good health (CMV status not recorded). Some clones in this sample may be carry-over from other donors' samples. The rearrangement joined TRBV25-1 to TRBJ2-2; 10 junctional bases match TRBD1. Sequencing used CD8+ T cells from PBMCs. The DNA sequence is given as TGTGCCAGCGGGGGACAGGGGTACACCGGGGAGCTGTTTTTT. It translates to CASGGQGYTGELFF.